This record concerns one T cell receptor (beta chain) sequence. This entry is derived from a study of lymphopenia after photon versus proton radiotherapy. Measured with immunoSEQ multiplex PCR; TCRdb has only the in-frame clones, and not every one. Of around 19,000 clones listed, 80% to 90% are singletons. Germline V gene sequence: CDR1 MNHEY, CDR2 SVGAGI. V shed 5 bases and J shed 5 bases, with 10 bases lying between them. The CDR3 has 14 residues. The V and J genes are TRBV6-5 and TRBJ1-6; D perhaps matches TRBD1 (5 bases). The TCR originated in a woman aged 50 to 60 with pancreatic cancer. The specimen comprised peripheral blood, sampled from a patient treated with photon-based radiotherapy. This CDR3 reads CASSPGANNSPLHF. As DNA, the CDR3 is TGTGCCAGCAGTCCCGGGGCGAATAATTCACCCCTCCACTTT.